Each of the 24 T cell receptor beta chains below was sequenced from the same sample in a study of T cell clonality in common variable immunodeficiency. Study observations and caveats: Common variable immunodeficiency TCR beta sequences reportedly had fewer deletions and N-nucleotide insertions.

The antigens these receptors bind are not known. TCRdb's copy holds only in-frame clones and misses some; the assay was immunoSEQ multiplex PCR. Altogether 28,000 or so clones were found in the sample, and no singletons occur. Sequenced: peripheral blood mononuclear cells. Receptors originate from a human donor with common variable immunodeficiency.

In its sample, this clone was seen many times. The read is 3 residues too short to cover the CDR3 end, so that end is filled in from the germline J gene. V is TRBV6-2 or TRBV6-3 and J is TRBJ2-2; D remains ambiguous. Trimming cost V 8 bases and J 1 base, with 8 bases left between them. The germline V gene has CDR1 MNHEY and CDR2 SVGEGT. The CDR3 extends over 13 amino acids. The CDR3 sequence: CASQLWNTGELFF. The covered CDR3 bases are TGTGCCAGCCAACTCTGGAACACCGGGGAG.

This clone was detected ten times or more. The read gets to within 3 residues of the CDR3 end, and the germline J gene fills in the rest. The genes are TRBV20-1 and TRBJ1-5; 7 nucleotides agree with TRBD1. Germline CDR1 is DFQATT and CDR2 is SNEGSKA (reference sequence). V trimming: 1 base; J trimming: 4 bases; junction bases outside the gene matches: 4. The CDR3 is 14 amino acids. The sequenced CDR3 bases are TGCAGTGCTAGAGTAGGGACAGAAAATCAGCCC. Translated, it gives CSARVGTENQP. The entire CDR3 is CSARVGTENQPQHF.

This clone was counted many times. The sequenced fragment ends 3 residues before the CDR3 boundary, so the rest is inferred from the germline J gene. V usage is TRBV2 and J usage is TRBJ2-1; D is uncertain. The V and J ends lost 2 bases and 4 bases respectively, with 9 bases between them. The CDR3 runs to 14 residues. Germline CDR1 reads SNHLY; CDR2 reads FYNNEI. The covered CDR3 bases are TGTGCCAGCAGTGAAAGGGTAGGGTACAATGAG. Its translation: CASSERVGYNE. The complete CDR3 protein is CASSERVGYNEQFF.

This clone was seen repeatedly, ten times or more. The read terminates 3 residues before the CDR3 end, so the remaining end is supplied by the germline J gene. The J gene is TRBJ2-7, the V gene TRBV7-2; TRBD2 might be the D (7 bases). The V end lost 2 bases, the J end lost 0 bases, and 11 bases lay between the germline ends. Germline-derived CDR1 and CDR2 are SGHTA and FQGNSA. The CDR3 runs to 15 residues. CDR3 DNA, as far as it was read: TGTGCCAGCAGCTTATGGGGGGGCGCCTCCTACGAG. Its translation: CASSLWGGASYE. The full CDR3 reads CASSLWGGASYEQYF.

Ten or more counts support this clone. The read stops 3 residues short of the end of the CDR3; the missing end is completed from the germline J gene. J is TRBJ2-7 and V is TRBV5-1, with 9 bases identical to TRBD1. The V segment lost 4 bases and the J segment 3 bases; nucleotides outside the gene matches: 8. The germline gives CDR1 SGHRS, CDR2 YFSETQ. CDR3 length equals 15 residues. The CDR3 sequence: CASSLQQGALYEQYF. Partial CDR3 DNA: TGCGCCAGCAGCCTTCAACAGGGGGCCCTCTACGAG.

This clone showed up many times. The read finishes 3 residues shy of the CDR3 end, and the germline J gene is used to complete it. This chain joins TRBV19 and TRBJ2-5; D assignment may be TRBD1 or TRBD2 (6 bases each). Per germline, CDR1 LNHDA and CDR2 SQIVND (reference sequence). V was cut by 5 bases and J by 7 bases, with 20 bases left in between. The CDR3 length is 15 residues. The covered CDR3 bases are TGTGCCAGTAGTCGCGGGAAACAGGGTGAAGTGACC. Its translation: CASSRGKQGEVT. The full CDR3 protein is CASSRGKQGEVTQYF.

This clone showed up many times. Sequencing ends 3 residues short of the CDR3 end; the germline J gene provides the rest. The chain has TRBV29-1 and TRBJ2-3; 11 bases agree with TRBD2. With 6 bases clipped from V and 6 bases from J, the junction kept 8 bases outside the gene matches. This CDR3 has 14 residues. Germline V gives CDR1 SQVTM, CDR2 ANQGSEA. CDR3 bases read: TGCAGCGTGAGGGGACTAGCGGAACCGGATACG. The encoded protein is CSVRGLAEPDT. In full, the CDR3 is CSVRGLAEPDTQYF.

There are many counts of this clone. With the read ending 3 residues before the CDR3 end, the germline J gene is used to fill in that end. The rearrangement joins TRBV7-7 to TRBJ1-5; the D gene is possibly TRBD1 (5 bases). The length of the CDR3 is 16 residues. Trimming removed 8 bases from V and 9 bases from J, with 26 bases in between. The V gene's germline CDR1 is SSHAT and CDR2 FNYEAQ (reference sequence). The DNA read from the CDR3 is TGTGCCAGCGGACAAGGCCATCCCATCACTATCATGCCC. Translating it yields CASGQGHPITIMP. The complete CDR3 reads CASGQGHPITIMPQHF.

As regards this clone: The read stops 3 residues short of the end of the CDR3; the missing end is completed from the germline J gene. This chain links TRBV6-1 with TRBJ2-7, with 15 bases that match TRBD2. Germline V gene sequence: CDR1 MNHNS, CDR2 SASEGT. This CDR3 has 18 amino acids. V lost 0 bases, J lost 0 bases, and 3 bases stayed unmatched. The CDR3 spells CASSEAGTSGRLSYEQYF. The sequenced CDR3 bases are TGTGCCAGCAGTGAAGCTGGGACTAGCGGGAGGCTCTCCTACGAG.

This clone was counted many times. The CDR3 goes on 3 residues after the read ends, and that part is filled in from the germline J gene. V gene TRBV7-9 combines with J gene TRBJ1-5; possibly TRBD1 for D (6 bases). Germline V gene lookup returns CDR1 SEHNR and CDR2 FQNEAQ (reference sequence). CDR3 length: 12 amino acids. The covered CDR3 bases are TGTGCCAGCAGCTTAGGGGGGGGCCCC. Protein product: CASSLGGGP. The complete CDR3 reads CASSLGGGPQHF.

This clone was found many times. An end of the junction does not agree with germline; a read error may underlie this. The read halts 3 residues ahead of the CDR3 end, with the missing end drawn from the germline J gene. The V and J genes are TRBV4-2 and TRBJ2-2, with D unclear. There are 15 residues in the CDR3. Per germline, CDR1 LGHNA and CDR2 YNFKEQ. The CDR3 bases that were read are TGCGCCAGCAGCCAAGATAGGTTAACAGCCGGGGAG. Its protein product is CASSQDRLTAGE. The whole CDR3 protein reads CASSQDRLTAGELFF.

This clone was recorded at least ten times. Read data end 3 residues before the CDR3 end; the end is taken from the germline J gene. The chain carries TRBV5-1 and TRBJ2-5, with 10 nucleotides matching TRBD1. The junction had 3 bases not matched to a gene; V was cut back by 3 bases and J by 4 bases. This CDR3 is built from 14 residues. The V gene's germline CDR1 is SGHRS and CDR2 YFSETQ. Partial CDR3 DNA: TGCGCCAGCAGCTCCGGGACAGGGGTAGAGACC. Its protein product is CASSSGTGVET. The whole CDR3 protein reads CASSSGTGVETQYF.

In its sample, this clone was seen many times. Read sequence stops 3 residues before the CDR3 end, and the germline J gene provides the missing end. The chain joins TRBV20-1 to TRBJ2-3; 12 positions agree with TRBD2. The CDR3 runs to 15 residues. Trimming took 2 bases from V and 5 from J; bases not matched to a gene: 5. CDR1 and CDR2 (germline): DFQATT, SNEGSKA (reference sequence). CDR3 region: CSARRLAGVVDTQYF. CDR3 bases read: TGCAGTGCTAGACGACTAGCGGGAGTGGTAGATACG.

This clone has only a few counts. The CDR3 extends 3 residues past the end of the read, so its final part is completed from the germline J gene. This chain joins TRBV11-2 and TRBJ2-7; either TRBD1 or TRBD2 may supply D (6 bases each). Trimming removed 2 bases from V and 6 bases from J, with 14 bases in between. CDR1 is SGHAT, CDR2 FQNNGV, per germline. The CDR3 is made up of 14 amino acids. The CDR3 protein is CASSLTGMEGEQYF. The DNA read from the CDR3 is TGTGCCAGCAGCTTAACAGGGATGGAGGGCGAG.

This clone came up a few times. The CDR3 end falls 3 residues outside the read, so it is completed with the germline J gene. This chain uses TRBV30 with TRBJ1-6; 7 bases line up with TRBD1. The length of the CDR3 is 16 residues. The germline V gene encodes CDR1 GTSNPN and CDR2 SVGIG (reference sequence). Trimming cost V 1 base and J 2 bases; bases outside gene matches: 5. The sequenced part of the CDR3 DNA is TGTGCCTGGAGTGGACGGACAGGAACCTATAATTCACCC. Translating gives CAWSGRTGTYNSP. The CDR3, in full, reads CAWSGRTGTYNSPLHF.

This clone appeared many times. The missing CDR3 end, 3 residues past where the read stops, is filled in from the germline J gene. The chain uses TRBV18 and TRBJ2-5, with a tentative D call TRBD1 (7 bases). Trimming stripped 2 bases from V and 1 base from J, with 11 bases between. This CDR3 is 15 amino acids long. Per the germline V gene, CDR1 is KGHSH and CDR2 is LQKENI. The covered CDR3 bases are TGTGCCAGCTCACCAGGGGGGACAGCCCAAGAGACC. Encoded protein: CASSPGGTAQET. The whole CDR3 sequence is CASSPGGTAQETQYF.

Many counts were recorded for this clone. The read stops 3 residues short of the end of the CDR3; the missing end is completed from the germline J gene. The J gene is TRBJ1-2, the V gene TRBV14; 9 positions agree with TRBD1. Germline V CDR1 and CDR2: SGHDN, FVKESK. The CDR3 consists of 15 residues. The ends lost 6 bases at V and 1 base at J; junction bases unmatched: 6. The sequenced part of the CDR3 DNA is TGTGCCAGCAGTCCCGGGACAGGGAGTAACTATGGC. This codes for CASSPGTGSNYG. The CDR3, in full, reads CASSPGTGSNYGYTF.

Notes on this clone: The read halts 3 residues ahead of the CDR3 end, with the missing end drawn from the germline J gene. This chain links TRBV6-2 or TRBV6-3 with TRBJ2-1; TRBD2 aligns across 11 bases. Germline-derived CDR1 and CDR2 are MNHEY and SVGEGT. V shed 7 bases and J 9 bases; nucleotides not matched to a gene: 11. The CDR3 totals 15 residues. CDR3 sequence reads: CASTHGTSGRREQFF. The CDR3 bases that were read are TGTGCCAGCACCCACGGTACTAGCGGGAGACGTGAG.

This clone was found many times. The CDR3 is cut off 3 residues early in the read; its end comes from the germline J gene. The rearrangement uses TRBV5-6 and TRBJ1-1; D not resolved. Trimming shortened V by 1 base and J by 6 bases, and 10 bases separated the two germline ends. The CDR3 loop spans 13 amino acids. Per the germline V gene, CDR1 is SGHDT and CDR2 is YYEEEE. The covered CDR3 bases are TGTGCCAGCAGCTTGCCTCCCGGGGCTGAA. Residues: CASSLPPGAE. The CDR3 in its entirety is CASSLPPGAEAFF.

Many counts were recorded for this clone. The read stops 3 residues short of the end of the CDR3; the missing end is completed from the germline J gene. The rearrangement joins TRBV7-2 to TRBJ2-2; 8 nucleotides align to TRBD1. V lost 9 bases to trimming and J lost 1 base; unmatched junction nucleotides: 7. The V gene's germline CDR1 is SGHTA and CDR2 FQGNSA. The CDR3 length is 15 residues. The CDR3 DNA, read in part, is TGTGCCAGACCTAGGACAGGGAAGAACACCGGGGAG. Its protein product is CARPRTGKNTGE. The complete CDR3 protein is CARPRTGKNTGELFF. The complete variable domain, with remaining parts taken from reference TRBV7-2 and TRBJ2-2, reads GAGVSQSPSNKVTEKGKDVELRCDPISGHTALYWYRQSLGQGLEFLIYFQGNSAPDKSGLPSDRFSAERTGGSVSTLTIQRTQQEDSAVYLCARPRTGKNTGELFFGEGSRLTVL.

The table lists this clone with many counts. Coverage ceases 3 residues before the CDR3 finishes, and the germline J gene fills in the end. The chain uses TRBV5-1 and TRBJ2-7; D may be TRBD1 (6 bases). The germline V gene encodes CDR1 SGHRS and CDR2 YFSETQ. The CDR3 spans 14 residues. The V and J ends lost 3 bases and 5 bases respectively, with 15 bases between them. The CDR3 spells CASSSRGQGDEQYF. CDR3 DNA (partial): TGCGCCAGCAGCTCCAGGGGCCAGGGCGACGAG.

This clone was observed at least ten times. The read finishes 3 residues shy of the CDR3 end, and the germline J gene is used to complete it. V usage is TRBV7-7 and J usage is TRBJ2-5; TRBD2 matches at 11 bases. J was trimmed by 3 bases and V by 2 bases; bases with no gene match: 5. In germline, CDR1 is SSHAT, CDR2 FNYEAQ (reference sequence). CDR3 length equals 16 residues. Incomplete CDR3 DNA: TGTGCCAGCAGCTTATCCGGACTAGCGGGCAAAGAGACC. Its protein product is CASSLSGLAGKET. The complete CDR3 sequence is CASSLSGLAGKETQYF.

This clone was seen at least ten times. The read finishes 3 residues shy of the CDR3 end, and the germline J gene is used to complete it. V is TRBV12-3 or TRBV12-4 and J is TRBJ2-5, with D tentatively TRBD2 (6 bases). This CDR3 has 14 amino acids. With 5 bases removed from V and 4 bases from J, the gap between germline ends came to 14 bases. This chain's CDR3 is CASSRGTGGETQYF. The DNA read from the CDR3 is TGTGCCAGCAGTCGCGGGACTGGGGGAGAGACC.

The sample holds many counts of this clone. The read finishes 3 residues shy of the CDR3 end, and the germline J gene is used to complete it. The gene calls are TRBV7-9 and TRBJ2-5, with 10 bases fitting TRBD1. Unmatched junction bases numbered 0, after V lost 1 base and J lost 1 base. The CDR3 is 15 amino acids. Germline-derived CDR1 and CDR2 are SEHNR and FQNEAQ (reference sequence). This chain's CDR3 is CASSLGTGGQETQYF. The part of the CDR3 DNA that was read is TGTGCCAGCAGCTTAGGGACAGGGGGCCAAGAGACC.